This T cell receptor (beta chain) was obtained from a study of blood T cells in healthy people across ages. Notes on the study in general: Older individuals had lower TCR beta diversity per million T cells (the decline was roughly linear).

The V segment lost 5 bases and the J segment 5 bases; nucleotides outside the gene matches: 11. The CDR3 length is 15 residues. Germline assignment: CDR1 SNHLY and CDR2 FYNNEI. Points on this clonotype: As yet, its antigen is unknown.

With a J-beta primer mix and a sample-barcoded 5' primer, a second PCR ran about 6 to 11 cycles. TCRdb re-called the 5' RACE reads with MiXCR, one entry per CDR3 protein. The sample consists of roughly 1.9 million distinct CDR3 sequences, approximately 39% of them appearing once. The TCR comes from a human donor in good health. The genes are TRBV2 and TRBJ2-5; 7 nucleotides line up with TRBD1. The sample comprised blood. CDR3 nucleotide sequence: TGTGCCAGCAGTCCCCTGGGACAGTCGTTCGAGACCCAGTACTTC. This sequence encodes CASSPLGQSFETQYF.